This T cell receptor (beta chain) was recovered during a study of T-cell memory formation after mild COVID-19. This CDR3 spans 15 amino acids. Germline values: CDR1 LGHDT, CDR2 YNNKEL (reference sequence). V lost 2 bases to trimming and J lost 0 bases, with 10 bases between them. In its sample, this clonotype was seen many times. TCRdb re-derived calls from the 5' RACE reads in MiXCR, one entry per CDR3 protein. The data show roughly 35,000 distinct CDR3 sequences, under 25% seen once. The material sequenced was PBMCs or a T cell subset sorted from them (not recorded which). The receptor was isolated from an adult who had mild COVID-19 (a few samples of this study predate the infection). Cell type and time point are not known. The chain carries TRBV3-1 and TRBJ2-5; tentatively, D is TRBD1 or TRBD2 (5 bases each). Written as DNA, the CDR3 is TGTGCCAGCAGCCAACAGGGACGGAACCAAGAGACCCAGTACTTC. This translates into CASSQQGRNQETQYF.